This is a list of T cell receptor beta chains from one sample in a study of pediatric ulcerative colitis. Libraries were prepared by immunoSEQ multiplex PCR; TCRdb keeps only in-frame clonotypes and omits some of them. The table shows some 57,000 clones, with about 87% occurring only once. Sequenced input: blood. The receptors come from a boy between 10 and 17 years old who was a control in a study of pediatric ulcerative colitis. Each CDR3 is given with its conserved first and last residue. D genes are given only for firm matches. Size values are once, few and many counts, or a class for expanded clones, and some rows have none.

CDR3 DNA: TGTGCCAGCAGCCCCCGCAACTCCGCGGGGGGCGAGCAGTACTTC
CDR3 protein: CASSPRNSAGGEQYF
V gene: TRBV7-3
clone size: -
J gene: TRBJ2-7
D gene: TRBD2

CDR3 DNA: TGTGCCACCTCGTTACAGGGTGTAGACACTGAAGCTTTCTTT
CDR3 protein: CATSLQGVDTEAFF
V gene: TRBV19
clone size: -
J gene: TRBJ1-1
D gene: -

CDR3 DNA: TGTGCCAGCAGGGAACAGGGGATCCCCGGGGAGCTGTTTTTT
CDR3 protein: CASREQGIPGELFF
V gene: TRBV6-1
clone size: -
J gene: TRBJ2-2
D gene: TRBD1

CDR3 DNA: TGTGCCAGCAGCTGGCCGACAGGGGGCTGGACTGAAGCTTTCTTT
CDR3 protein: CASSWPTGGWTEAFF
V gene: TRBV7-2
clone size: -
J gene: TRBJ1-1
D gene: TRBD1

CDR3 DNA: TGTGCCAGCAGCGTAGGAGGACCCGGAAATGGCTACACCTTC
CDR3 protein: CASSVGGPGNGYTF
V gene: TRBV9
clone size: -
J gene: TRBJ1-2
D gene: -

CDR3 DNA: TGTGCCAGCAGTACTCGGACTAGCGCCGACTACGAGCAGTACTTC
CDR3 protein: CASSTRTSADYEQYF
V gene: TRBV25-1
clone size: -
J gene: TRBJ2-7
D gene: TRBD2

CDR3 DNA: TGTGCCAGCAGTGAATATCCTAGCGGGAGCGAGCAGTACTTC
CDR3 protein: CASSEYPSGSEQYF
V gene: TRBV2
clone size: once
J gene: TRBJ2-7
D gene: TRBD2

CDR3 DNA: TGTGCCAGCAGCGGCGGGGAGGCCGGGGAGCTGTTTTTT
CDR3 protein: CASSGGEAGELFF
V gene: TRBV9
clone size: -
J gene: TRBJ2-2
D gene: -

CDR3 DNA: TGTGCCAGCAGCTTAGCGGGGGGGGAGGACAATGAGCAGTTCTTC
CDR3 protein: CASSLAGGEDNEQFF
V gene: TRBV11-3
clone size: -
J gene: TRBJ2-1
D gene: TRBD2

CDR3 DNA: TGTGCCAGCAGGCATCGGCTCCAATTAGAGGTGAACACTGAAGCTTTCTTT
CDR3 protein: CASRHRLQLEVNTEAFF
V gene: TRBV7-2
clone size: -
J gene: TRBJ1-1
D gene: -

CDR3 DNA: TGTGCCAGCAGTGAAATCCAGGGGGCCGGTGAAAAACTGTTTTTT
CDR3 protein: CASSEIQGAGEKLFF
V gene: TRBV6-1
clone size: -
J gene: TRBJ1-4
D gene: TRBD1

CDR3 DNA: TGCAGCGTGGAGTCCGGGACAGGAGAATCCTACGAGCAGTACTTC
CDR3 protein: CSVESGTGESYEQYF
V gene: TRBV29-1
clone size: few
J gene: TRBJ2-7
D gene: TRBD1

CDR3 DNA: TGTGCCAGCAGTGCCGGGGCAGGTCCTCTCGCTGATACGCAGTATTTT
CDR3 protein: CASSAGAGPLADTQYF
V gene: TRBV6-1
clone size: once
J gene: TRBJ2-3
D gene: -

CDR3 DNA: TGTGCCAGCAGCCCCGGGACTAGCGGGAGGTATTCCTACAATGAGCAGTTCTTC
CDR3 protein: CASSPGTSGRYSYNEQFF
V gene: TRBV11-3
clone size: once
J gene: TRBJ2-1
D gene: TRBD2

CDR3 DNA: TGTGCCAGCAGTAACCCACAGGGAGTAGAGCAGTACTTC
CDR3 protein: CASSNPQGVEQYF
V gene: TRBV6-6
clone size: -
J gene: TRBJ2-7
D gene: -

CDR3 DNA: TGTGCCAGCAGTGCCAGACGAGGCGGTATGCATGAGCAGTTCTTC
CDR3 protein: CASSARRGGMHEQFF
V gene: TRBV6-5
clone size: -
J gene: TRBJ2-1
D gene: -

CDR3 DNA: TGCGCCAGCTGGGGGGAAGAGACCCAGTACTTC
CDR3 protein: CASWGEETQYF
V gene: TRBV5-1
clone size: -
J gene: TRBJ2-5
D gene: -

CDR3 DNA: TGTGCCAGCAGCTTGGTTAGGACTAGAACAAAATTCTTC
CDR3 protein: CASSLVRTRTKFF
V gene: TRBV5-8
clone size: -
J gene: TRBJ2-1
D gene: TRBD2

CDR3 DNA: TGTGCCAGCAGCTACTTCGGTGGGGCTGAAGCTTTCTTT
CDR3 protein: CASSYFGGAEAFF
V gene: TRBV9
clone size: -
J gene: TRBJ1-1
D gene: -

CDR3 DNA: TGTGCCAGCAGTCCGCCGGGACTAGCGGGCTCTGGGGCCAACGTCCTGACTTTC
CDR3 protein: CASSPPGLAGSGANVLTF
V gene: TRBV27
clone size: -
J gene: TRBJ2-6
D gene: TRBD2

CDR3 DNA: TGTGCCAAGCAGTCCCAGGGGAATGAAAAACTGTTTTTT
CDR3 protein: CAKQSQGNEKLFF
V gene: TRBV14
clone size: -
J gene: TRBJ1-4
D gene: -

CDR3 DNA: TGTGCCAGTAGCTCCGCCTCGTGGGCTAGCATTAATGAGCAGTTCTTC
CDR3 protein: CASSSASWASINEQFF
V gene: TRBV19
clone size: -
J gene: TRBJ2-1
D gene: -

CDR3 DNA: TGTGCCAGCAGTGAAGGCGGGAATAATTCACCCCTCCACTTT
CDR3 protein: CASSEGGNNSPLHF
V gene: TRBV2
clone size: -
J gene: TRBJ1-6
D gene: -

CDR3 DNA: TGTGCCAGAAGCTTGGTGGCACGGGGTAGGAACACTGAAGCTTTCTTT
CDR3 protein: CARSLVARGRNTEAFF
V gene: TRBV5-3
clone size: -
J gene: TRBJ1-1
D gene: -

CDR3 DNA: TGCGCCAGCCCGATTAGTATACAGGGGGCGCTCCACGAGCAGTACTTC
CDR3 protein: CASPISIQGALHEQYF
V gene: TRBV5-1
clone size: -
J gene: TRBJ2-7
D gene: TRBD1

CDR3 DNA: TGTGCCAGCAGTTTGGACAGGGAAACTGGAAACACCATATATTTT
CDR3 protein: CASSLDRETGNTIYF
V gene: TRBV28
clone size: few
J gene: TRBJ1-3
D gene: TRBD1

CDR3 DNA: TGTGCCAGCAGTACGCACGCGTCAACTAATGAAAAACTGTTTTTT
CDR3 protein: CASSTHASTNEKLFF
V gene: TRBV6-5
clone size: -
J gene: TRBJ1-4
D gene: -

CDR3 DNA: TGTGCCGCACGGCTGACAGGGGGCACCGGGGAGCTGTTTTTT
CDR3 protein: CAARLTGGTGELFF
V gene: TRBV27
clone size: -
J gene: TRBJ2-2
D gene: TRBD1

CDR3 DNA: TGTGCCAGCAGCAGACAGGGTTTAACTGAAGCTTTCTTT
CDR3 protein: CASSRQGLTEAFF
V gene: TRBV6-5
clone size: -
J gene: TRBJ1-1
D gene: TRBD1

CDR3 DNA: TGTGCCAGCAGCACCAGCGGGAGACGGGAGTACGAGCAGTACTTC
CDR3 protein: CASSTSGRREYEQYF
V gene: TRBV7-2
clone size: -
J gene: TRBJ2-7
D gene: TRBD2

CDR3 DNA: TGTGCCAGCAGCGTAGATGACAGGGGTTTGGGAAACACCATATATTTT
CDR3 protein: CASSVDDRGLGNTIYF
V gene: TRBV9
clone size: -
J gene: TRBJ1-3
D gene: TRBD1

CDR3 DNA: TGCAGCGTTGCGGGGCTAGCCGGCAATCAGCCCCAGCATTTT
CDR3 protein: CSVAGLAGNQPQHF
V gene: TRBV29-1
clone size: -
J gene: TRBJ1-5
D gene: -

CDR3 DNA: TGTGCCAGCAGTTACCCGCCCTTTGATGTCGCTTTCTTT
CDR3 protein: CASSYPPFDVAFF
V gene: TRBV6-5
clone size: -
J gene: TRBJ1-1
D gene: -

CDR3 DNA: TGTGCTACCCGGGACAGGGATGGGTCACCCCTCCACTTT
CDR3 protein: CATRDRDGSPLHF
V gene: TRBV12-5
clone size: -
J gene: TRBJ1-6
D gene: TRBD1